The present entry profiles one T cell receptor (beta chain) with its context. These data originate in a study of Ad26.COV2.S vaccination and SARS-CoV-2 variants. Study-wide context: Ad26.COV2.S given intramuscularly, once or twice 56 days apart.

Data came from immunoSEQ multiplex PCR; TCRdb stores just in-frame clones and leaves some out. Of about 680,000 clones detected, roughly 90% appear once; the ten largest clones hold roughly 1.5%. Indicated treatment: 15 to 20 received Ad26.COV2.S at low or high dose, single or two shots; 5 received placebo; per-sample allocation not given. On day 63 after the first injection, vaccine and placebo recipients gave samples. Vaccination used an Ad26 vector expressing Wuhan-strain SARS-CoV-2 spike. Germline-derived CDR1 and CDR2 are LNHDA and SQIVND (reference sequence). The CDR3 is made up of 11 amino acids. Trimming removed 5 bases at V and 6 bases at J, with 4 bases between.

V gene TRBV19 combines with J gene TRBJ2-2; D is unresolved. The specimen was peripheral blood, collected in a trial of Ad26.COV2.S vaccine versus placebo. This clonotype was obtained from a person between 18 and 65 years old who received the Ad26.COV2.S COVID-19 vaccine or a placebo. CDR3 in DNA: TGTGCCAGTAGTTGGGCCGGGGAGCTGTTTTTT. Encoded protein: CASSWAGELFF. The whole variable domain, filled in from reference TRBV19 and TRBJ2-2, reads DGGITQSPKYLFRKEGQNVTLSCEQNLNHDAMYWYRQDPGQGLRLIYYSQIVNDFQKGDIAEGYSVSREKKESFPLTVTSAQKNPTAFYLCASSWAGELFFGEGSRLTVL.